Described below is a single TCR beta chain sequence and its context. Its binding antigen is unknown. Base qualities are not provided; no much larger clone lies one nucleotide away. TCR cDNA was synthesized by 5'RACE template switching, through which a universal primer site and unique molecular identifiers were introduced. Priming of cDNA synthesis was performed from both the TCR alpha and TCR beta constant segments. Library amplification used two PCR steps, and the second PCR step added sample barcodes and sequencing adapters. Libraries were sequenced on Illumina HiSeq 2500 (2x100 bp) or NovaSeq (2x150 bp). The study's own analysis went as follows. Reads were demultiplexed and collapsed into UMI consensus sequences with MIGEC, and V(D)J alignment was performed with MiXCR. Vaccine-responding clonotypes were defined with edgeR using replicate PBMC samples, requiring FDR below 0.01 and a log2 fold change above 5 up to day 15. Bulk clonotypes were assigned CD4 or CD8 identity according to which sequenced CD4 or CD8 repertoire held them at higher abundance. TCRdb trimmed the raw reads at Q25, called clones with MiXCR and kept productive beta chains. Every CDR3 protein is listed once, alongside the most common genes and DNA of its rows. These V and J calls are TCRdb output, not the study's own analysis. Recorded for this sample are about 630,000 distinct CDR3 sequences; 9% to 15% of them occurred a single time. Under 15% of the sample belongs to the ten largest clones.

The data were obtained in a study of T cells after yellow fever vaccination (dated by TCRdb to about 2019). About the full investigation: The SMART-Seq v4 Ultra Low Input RNA kit was used to prepare libraries from fractions with low cell numbers. To follow T-cell clones before and after primary and booster YFV17D yellow fever vaccination, bulk TCR alpha and beta repertoires were sequenced over time. The cohort comprised two healthy male donors, one aged 18 to 30 and one aged 30 to 40 years. Bulk PBMC replicates and cell subsets were isolated from blood drawn at multiple timepoints before and after both primary and secondary immunization.

Reading from cysteine to phenylalanine, the CDR3 counts 14 amino acids. Only CDR3 DNA remains: 42 bases, in frame from the first base. From the germline V gene, CDR1 is SGHTA and CDR2 is FQGTGA. V is cut back by 9 bases and J by 0 bases, with 5 bases in the junction unmatched. Overall results and qualifications from the work: A small fraction of clonotypes appeared in both the CD4 and CD8 compartments, likely as a result of convergent recombination. Compared with the primary T-cell response, the secondary T-cell response was faster but weaker, reaching its peak on day 5 rather than on day 15. Because abundant contaminating clonotypes from the bulk population could be contained in FACS-sorted repertoires, computational filtering was required. After the booster, most clones that had expanded after primary vaccination were detected again (approximately 96% of CD4 and roughly 86% of CD8), suggesting broad maintenance of memory. Only a couple of donors were included in the study, so the extent to which the findings can be generalized is limited.

What the treatment or condition label conveys for this sample: live attenuated yellow fever vaccine strain. Two biological replicates of bulk PBMCs were collected at each blood-draw timepoint. PBMCs were isolated from peripheral blood using a standard Ficoll-Paque protocol. TriZol was used to extract RNA from bulk PBMCs, CD4 and CD8 fractions, and dextramer-positive and dextramer-negative fractions. The source material was PBMCs, sampled on the day of the yellow fever booster vaccination. The chain was built from TRBV7-3 and TRBJ2-1, with TRBD2 matching 7 junction bases. The receptor comes from a man aged 25 to 40 who received the YFV17D yellow fever vaccine. The encoded CDR3 is CASKLAPSYNEQFF. The nucleotide sequence is given as TGTGCCAGTAAACTAGCGCCCTCCTACAATGAGCAGTTCTTC.